This entry describes one T cell receptor (beta chain). Antigen specificity is unknown. The sample originates from a study of T cells expressing NK-cell markers. CDR3 length: 13 amino acids. From germline, CDR1 is SGHAT and CDR2 FQNNGV. TCRdb re-called the 5' RACE reads, yielding one record per CDR3 amino acid sequence without DNA. The table lists about half a million distinct CDR3 sequences. Findings and caveats of the study: In roughly six donors, dominant NKG2C+ clonotypes were roughly 1.0-8% of CD8+ T cells.

The source is a woman aged 45-59 years in good health. The J gene is TRBJ2-3, the V gene TRBV11-2. The sequenced sample was blood T cells: a sorted CD56 or NKG2C T cell subset, CD4+ or CD8+ T cells, or bulk PBMC T cells (not recorded which). The CDR3 reads CASSLTLADTQYF.